The 13 T cell receptor beta chains given below trace back to one sample, sequenced in a study of neurological immune-mediated disorders. Time point indicated: longitudinal time-point 1 (baseline). TCRdb itself ran the 5' RACE reads through MiXCR, one entry per CDR3 protein. The top ten clones hold 9.5% to 10% of a sample with more than 70,000 distinct CDR3 sequences, around 9.6% of them seen once. Sample: PBMCs. The receptor set was obtained from a man aged 25 to 40 in good health.

This clonotype has a count of ten or more. The chain combines TRBV20-1 with TRBJ2-7, with a tentative D call TRBD2 (5 bases). The CDR3 is 12 amino acids. Germline-derived CDR1 and CDR2 are DFQATT and SNEGSKA (reference sequence). The ends were cut back, 6 bases at V and 0 bases at J, with 9 bases in the middle. As DNA, the CDR3 is TGCAGTGCGGGTCGGGACTCCTACGAGCAGTACTTC. Translation: CSAGRDSYEQYF.

As to this clonotype: The junction departs from germline at one end; a sequencing error may be responsible. The chain couples TRBV5-1 to TRBJ2-2; 7 bases map to TRBD2. Germline loops: CDR1 SGHRS, CDR2 YFSETQ. CDR3 size: 14 residues. CDR3 sequence reads: CASSFAGETGELFF. CDR3 nucleotides: TGCGCCAGCAGCTTTGCGGGAGAGACCGGGGAGCTTTTCTTT.

This clonotype was seen at least ten times. J is TRBJ1-5 and V is TRBV27; D is possibly TRBD1 (6 bases). Germline loops: CDR1 MNHEY, CDR2 SMNVEV (reference sequence). Trimming left V 4 bases short and J 4 bases short, with 11 bases between. The CDR3 is made up of 14 amino acids. The DNA of the CDR3 is TGTGCCAGCAGTTCGACCAGGGGAAATCAGCCCCAGCATTTT. It yields the protein CASSSTRGNQPQHF.

This clonotype was counted at least ten times. The chain has TRBV5-1 and TRBJ2-2; 7 bases fit TRBD1. CDR1 is SGHRS and CDR2 is YFSETQ in the germline V gene. The CDR3 contains 14 residues. J lost 7 bases, V lost 4 bases, and 7 bases had no gene match. This chain's CDR3 is CASSGQAGNGELFF. The CDR3 bases are TGCGCCAGCAGCGGACAGGCGGGTAACGGGGAGCTGTTTTTT.

The chain has TRBV12-3 or TRBV12-4 and TRBJ2-3; no clear D gene. V gave up 0 bases and J gave up 6 bases, with 10 bases separating them. The CDR3 contains 14 residues. In DNA, the CDR3 is TGTGCCAGCAGTTTAGCAATCCCGCCCGATACGCAGTATTTT. The encoded protein is CASSLAIPPDTQYF.

This clonotype showed up many times. CDR3 protein: CSARGLAGGDEQYF. The CDR3 nucleotides read TGCAGTGCTAGAGGACTAGCGGGAGGGGACGAGCAGTACTTC. This sequence joins TRBV20-1 and TRBJ2-7, with 14 bases lining up with TRBD2. This CDR3 comprises 14 residues. CDR1 and CDR2 (germline): DFQATT, SNEGSKA (reference sequence). V lost 1 base, J lost 5 bases, and 1 base stayed unmatched.

This clonotype appeared many times. The CDR3 region is CASSQDWGFYGYTF. The CDR3 region has the DNA TGTGCCAGCAGCCAAGATTGGGGATTCTATGGCTACACCTTC. V is TRBV3-1 and J is TRBJ1-2; D unresolved. The CDR3 contains 14 residues. Deletions cut 0 bases from V and 4 bases from J, with 9 bases between. Germline CDR1 LGHDT, CDR2 YNNKEL (reference sequence).

The chain employs TRBV5-4 and TRBJ2-7; D may be TRBD1 or TRBD2 (5 bases each). Trimming left V 1 base short and J 5 bases short, with 13 bases between. CDR1 is SGHNT, CDR2 YYREEE, per germline (reference sequence). The CDR3 spans 14 residues. The CDR3 sequence: CASSLWGPEDEQYF. In DNA, the CDR3 is TGTGCCAGCAGCTTGTGGGGCCCGGAGGACGAGCAGTACTTC. Using reference TRBV5-4 and TRBJ2-7 for the parts outside the CDR3, the full variable domain is ETGVTQSPTHLIKTRGQQVTLRCSSQSGHNTVSWYQQALGQGPQFIFQYYREEENGRGNFPPRFSGLQFPNYSSELNVNALELDDSALYLCASSLWGPEDEQYFGPGTRLTVT.

Of note for this clonotype: Given a much more abundant clone one base away, this may be a read error. The chain joins TRBV6-5 to TRBJ2-5, with 8 bases matching TRBD2. Looked up from germline, CDR1 is MNHEY and CDR2 is SVGAGI. The CDR3 has 14 residues. V trimming: 6 bases; J trimming: 9 bases; junction bases outside the gene matches: 12. The CDR3 loop is CASRDGRAAESQYF. The CDR3 nucleotides read TGTGCCAGCAGAGACGGGAGGGCTGCGGAGTCCCAGTACTTC.

This clonotype was counted many times. The chain couples TRBV5-1 to TRBJ2-1; no reliable D call. Deletions cut 2 bases from V and 7 bases from J, with 7 bases between. From germline, CDR1 is SGHRS and CDR2 YFSETQ. This CDR3 contains 12 residues. The CDR3 coding sequence is TGCGCCAGCAGCTTCCAGATGAATGAGCAGTTCTTC. This encodes CASSFQMNEQFF.

The V call is TRBV4-1, the J call TRBJ2-7; possibly TRBD1 or TRBD2 for D (5 bases each). Trimming removed 3 bases at V and 4 bases at J, with 16 bases between. Germline CDR1 and CDR2: MGHRA and YSYEKL. The CDR3 is 15 amino acids. The CDR3 region has the DNA TGCGCCAGCAGCCAGTCTCCGGGACGGACTTACGAGCAGTACTTC. Translated, it gives CASSQSPGRTYEQYF.

This rearrangement joins TRBV5-1 to TRBJ2-1; maybe TRBD2 (7 bases). Germline V lookup: CDR1 SGHRS, CDR2 YFSETQ. This CDR3 is built from 13 residues. Trimming left V 7 bases short and J 0 bases short, with 8 bases between. Written as DNA, the CDR3 is TGCGCCAGCGGGGGGGCCTCCTACAATGAGCAGTTCTTC. Protein: CASGGASYNEQFF.

This clonotype was seen many times. The chain combines TRBV28 with TRBJ1-3; D gene unclear. The CDR3 totals 14 residues. The germline CDR1 and CDR2 sequences are MDHEN and SYDVKM. Trimming pared 5 bases from V and 0 bases from J, leaving 8 bases between. The CDR3: CASSPAPSGNTIYF. DNA for the CDR3: TGTGCCAGCAGTCCGGCCCCCTCTGGAAACACCATATATTTT.